Described below is a single TCR beta chain sequence and its context. This entry comes from a study of blood T cell repertoires in COVID-19. Study information: Sources were T cells, B-cell-depleted T cells, or PBMCs; the material itself was cDNA or gDNA.

The V and J ends lost 6 bases and 2 bases respectively, with 14 bases between them. The CDR3 has 15 residues. Germline-derived CDR1 and CDR2 are MDHEN and SYDVKM. Here immunoSEQ multiplex PCR was the method, and the copy in TCRdb shows in-frame clones only, minus some. The sample has approximately 300,000 clones, under 85% seen once. The sequencing input was peripheral blood. The chain has TRBV28 and TRBJ1-5; a weak D match, TRBD1 (6 bases). The sequence was obtained from a human donor with COVID-19, enrolled during active disease. The donor label of this sample is uncertain. The CDR3 loop is CASRSTGFGNQPQHF. The CDR3 region has the DNA TGTGCCAGCAGATCTACAGGGTTTGGCAATCAGCCCCAGCATTTT.